These 7 T cell receptor beta chains were all obtained from the same sample, sequenced in a study of cytomegalovirus exposure and HLA in healthy donors. PCR used 60 Vbeta primers and 13 Jbeta primers. Measured with immunoSEQ multiplex PCR; TCRdb has only the in-frame clones, and not every one. The sample holds approximately 100,000 clones, roughly 78% seen once. What was sequenced was PBMCs. The receptors shown here come from a woman aged 40 to 50 in good health and CMV-seronegative.

The genes are TRBV2 and TRBJ1-2; 7 nucleotides line up with TRBD1. The ends lost 0 bases at V and 1 base at J; junction bases unmatched: 8. Per germline, CDR1 SNHLY and CDR2 FYNNEI. This CDR3 is built from 17 residues. Written as DNA, the CDR3 is TGTGCCAGCAGTGAAGCGGGGACAGTTAAGGGTAACTATGGCTACACCTTC. Translation: CASSEAGTVKGNYGYTF.

V usage is TRBV7-2 and J usage is TRBJ2-3; D is possibly TRBD2 (5 bases). Germline-derived CDR1 and CDR2 are SGHTA and FQGNSA. This CDR3 has 14 residues. V lost 6 bases and J lost 1, with 11 bases in between. The CDR3 loop reads CASSPTRGTDTQYF. Here the CDR3 DNA reads TGTGCCAGCAGTCCAACTAGGGGCACAGATACGCAGTATTTT.

The V gene is TRBV5-4, the J gene TRBJ1-1; 9 bases are shared with TRBD1. Germline V gene sequence: CDR1 SGHNT, CDR2 YYREEE (reference sequence). With 4 bases clipped from V and 0 bases from J, the junction kept 4 bases outside the gene matches. This CDR3 is 15 amino acids long. The chain's CDR3 is CASSLGQGMNTEAFF. CDR3 bases: TGTGCCAGCAGCCTAGGACAGGGGATGAACACTGAAGCTTTCTTT.

This chain links TRBV9 with TRBJ2-5; D possibly corresponds to TRBD2 (6 bases). The better agreement between TRBJ2-7 and the DNA end casts doubt on the J call. This CDR3 has 14 amino acids. Per germline, CDR1 SGDLS and CDR2 YYNGEE. This chain's CDR3 is CASSTGTGDREQYF. CDR3 DNA: TGTGCCAGCAGCACCGGGACGGGAGATCGCGAGCAGTACTTC.

This clone was seen a few times. The chain joins TRBV5-4 to TRBJ1-2, with 8 bases matching TRBD1. The CDR3 has 16 residues. Germline V CDR1 and CDR2: SGHNT, YYREEE (reference sequence). The V and J ends lost 3 bases and 4 bases, in that order; junction bases with no gene match: 11. The CDR3 DNA reads as TGTGCCAGCAGCTCACGCTCTCGGACAGGGCGCTATGGCTACACCTTC. Its protein is CASSSRSRTGRYGYTF.

The J gene is TRBJ1-6, the V gene TRBV7-2; weak D call: TRBD1 (5 bases). The germline CDR1 and CDR2 sequences are SGHTA and FQGNSA. Trimming removed 10 bases at V and 6 bases at J, with 13 bases between. The CDR3 spans 13 residues. CDR3 loop: CATRQSFNSPLHF. The CDR3 DNA reads TGTGCCACCAGACAGAGTTTTAATTCACCCCTCCACTTT.

The chain uses TRBV28 and TRBJ1-3; the match to TRBD1 covers 9 bases. Germline V gene sequence: CDR1 MDHEN, CDR2 SYDVKM. The CDR3 spans 14 residues. The J segment lost 4 bases and the V segment lost 10 bases, leaving 8 bases of the junction unmatched. CDR3 nucleotides: TGTGCCACCGACCCGGGACAGGGCGGAAACACCATATATTTT. Protein product: CATDPGQGGNTIYF.